A single sample is the source of the 24 T cell receptor beta chains below, sequenced in a study of regulatory T cells in long-lasting Graves disease. Time point meaning: newly diagnosed GD, antithyroid drugs for less than 3 months. With RNA extracted from PBMCs as input, the TCR library was made. The authors built TCR beta libraries using iRepertoire HTBI primers and Arm-PCR of CDR3 regions. TCRdb redid the calling of the multiplex PCR reads with MiXCR, one entry per CDR3 protein. Here the sample spans a few hundred thousand distinct CDR3 sequences, roughly 12% being singletons. These data also featured in a second study, about T cells in Graves' hyperthyroidism and ophthalmopathy.

Sequencing used peripheral blood mononuclear cells (PBMCs), obtained at new diagnosis, from a patient treated with antithyroid drugs. All receptors derive from a young woman with Graves disease.

This clonotype came up many times. The chain recombines TRBV28 with TRBJ1-2, with D perhaps TRBD1 (6 bases). In germline, CDR1 is MDHEN, CDR2 SYDVKM. Trimming took 6 bases from V and 4 from J, leaving 12 bases between them. This CDR3 is 13 amino acids long. The CDR3 sequence: CASRLPGAYGYTF. CDR3 nucleotide sequence: TGTGCCAGCAGACTCCCGGGGGCCTATGGCTACACCTTC.

Ten or more counts support this clonotype. The chain combines TRBV6-2 or TRBV6-3 with TRBJ2-6, with 11 bases that match TRBD2. There are 17 residues in the CDR3. Germline values: CDR1 MNHEY, CDR2 SVGEGT. V lost 6 bases and J lost 2; bases outside the gene matches: 6. The CDR3 region is CASRNSGRAPGANVLTF. The CDR3, as DNA: TGTGCCAGCAGAAATAGCGGGAGGGCCCCTGGGGCCAACGTCCTGACTTTC.

Comment on this clonotype: A much bigger clone sits one base away, suggesting this may be a read error. The genes are TRBV3-1 and TRBJ2-3; the match to TRBD2 covers 9 bases. The CDR3 spans 16 residues. CDR1 and CDR2 from the germline V gene are LGHDT and YNNKEL (reference sequence). CDR3 amino acids: CASSPVAGEVTDTRYF. CDR3 in DNA: TGTGCCAGCAGCCCTGTAGCGGGAGAGGTCACAGATACGCGGTATTTT.

This clonotype has more than one count but fewer than ten. The J gene is TRBJ1-3, the V gene TRBV10-3, with TRBD1 matching 8 bases. Germline-derived CDR1 and CDR2 are ENHRY and SYGVKD. V dropped 6 bases and J dropped 4; count of bases not matched to a gene: 2. The CDR3 covers 13 residues. CDR3 nucleotides: TGTGCCATCAGCGGACAGGGAGGAAACACCATATATTTT. As protein: CAISGQGGNTIYF.

As regards this clonotype: A much larger clone differs by one base, so this may be a read error. The CDR3 bases are TGTGCCAGAAGCTTGGGACAGCTGGACGTCAAAAACATTCAGTACTTC. It codes for CARSLGQLDVKNIQYF. The chain recombines TRBV5-5 with TRBJ2-4; 7 nucleotides align to TRBD1. Germline V gene sequence: CDR1 SGHKS, CDR2 YYEKEE (reference sequence). This CDR3 is built from 16 residues.

This clonotype was counted only a few times. The gene calls are TRBV29-1 and TRBJ1-2; TRBD1 matches at 7 bases. Germline CDR1 and CDR2: SQVTM and ANQGSEA. The CDR3 is 15 amino acids. Trimming at V came to 5 bases and at J to 0 bases, leaving 9 bases not matched to a gene. CDR3 residues: CSVKKSTGPNYGYTF. The CDR3 DNA reads as TGCAGCGTTAAGAAATCGACAGGGCCTAACTATGGCTACACCTTC.

The V gene is TRBV29-1, the J gene TRBJ1-2, with a tentative D call TRBD1 (5 bases). Trimming took off 4 bases at V and 0 bases at J, with 9 bases between the two ends. Germline V CDR1 and CDR2: SQVTM, ANQGSEA. The CDR3 runs 13 residues. The CDR3 protein is CSVGGNPNYGYTF. CDR3 in DNA: TGCAGCGTTGGGGGCAACCCTAACTATGGCTACACCTTC.

The V call is TRBV12-3 or TRBV12-4, the J call TRBJ1-5, with D perhaps TRBD1 (5 bases). The CDR3 is made up of 15 amino acids. Trimming stripped 8 bases from V and 5 bases from J, with 19 bases between. The CDR3 loop reads CASGQRGDLDQPQHF. In DNA, the CDR3 is TGTGCCAGCGGCCAACGGGGGGACCTTGATCAGCCCCAGCATTTT.

This clonotype was seen ten or more times. The rearrangement joins TRBV11-2 to TRBJ1-2; 9 bases align to TRBD1. This CDR3 has 16 amino acids. V was pared by 3 bases and J by 6 bases, with 11 bases of the junction left unmatched. Looked up from germline, CDR1 is SGHAT and CDR2 is FQNNGV. The CDR3 nucleotides are TGTGCCAGCAGCTTCCGTCCCGGGACAGGGAACCATGGCTACACCTTC. Its translation: CASSFRPGTGNHGYTF.

The sample holds a few counts of this clonotype. This sequence joins TRBV20-1 and TRBJ2-3, with D possibly being TRBD2 (6 bases). Trimming left V 0 bases short and J 0 bases short, with 16 bases between. This CDR3 has 17 residues. Germline loops: CDR1 DFQATT, CDR2 SNEGSKA (reference sequence). The CDR3 DNA follows: TGCAGTGCTAGAGATACTAGCTCGTCATCTAGCACAGATACGCAGTATTTT. Translated: CSARDTSSSSSTDTQYF.

Many counts were recorded for this clonotype. V is TRBV6-1 and J is TRBJ2-7; TRBD2 aligns across 7 bases. The germline V gene has CDR1 MNHNS and CDR2 SASEGT. The CDR3 is made up of 15 amino acids. V shed 1 base, J shed 0 bases, and the junction held 3 bases outside the gene matches. The CDR3 nucleotides are TGTGCCAGCAGTGAAGAAGGGACTATCTCCTACGAGCAGTACTTC. Protein sequence: CASSEEGTISYEQYF.

This clonotype showed up just a few times. The chain uses TRBV4-2 and TRBJ2-5; no definite D call. The CDR3 is 15 residues long. CDR1 is LGHNA, CDR2 YNFKEQ, per germline. V was clipped by 0 bases and J by 9 bases, with 17 bases between them. The CDR3 bases are TGTGCCAGCAGCCAAGATACTGGATCCGTTGGGGCCCAGTACTTC. Its protein product is CASSQDTGSVGAQYF.

This clonotype came up many times. V is TRBV28 and J is TRBJ2-1; 9 bases map to TRBD2. CDR1 MDHEN and CDR2 SYDVKM come from the germline V gene. The CDR3 spans 16 residues. With 2 bases clipped from V and 7 bases from J, the junction kept 9 bases outside the gene matches. The CDR3 DNA reads TGTGCCAGCAGTTTACGGGCTTTAGCGGGAGCGAATGAGCAGTTCTTC. Encoded protein: CASSLRALAGANEQFF. Full variable domain (missing parts from reference TRBV28 and TRBJ2-1): DVKVTQSSRYLVKRTGEKVFLECVQDMDHENMFWYRQDPGLGLRLIYFSYDVKMKEKGDIPEGYSVSREKKERFSLILESASTNQTSMYLCASSLRALAGANEQFFGPGTRLTVL.

This clonotype was seen a few times. The chain joins TRBV20-1 to TRBJ1-6, with a possible D match to TRBD1 (6 bases). The CDR3 covers 17 residues. The ends were cut back, 5 bases at V and 3 bases at J, with 20 bases in the middle. CDR1 is DFQATT, CDR2 SNEGSKA, per germline (reference sequence). For the CDR3, the DNA is TGCAGTGCTCAACAACCTGACGTCAGGGGCTATAATTCACCCCTCCACTTT. Its protein is CSAQQPDVRGYNSPLHF.

This clonotype was seen many times. The rearrangement joins TRBV28 to TRBJ2-7, with 7 positions matching TRBD1. This CDR3 has 14 amino acids. The germline CDR1 and CDR2 sequences are MDHEN and SYDVKM. Trimming cost V 8 bases and J 3 bases; bases outside gene matches: 10. CDR3: CASAQTGANYEQYF. The CDR3 nucleotides are TGTGCCAGCGCCCAAACAGGGGCCAACTACGAGCAGTACTTC. The full variable domain, with the rest looked up from reference TRBV28 and TRBJ2-7, is DVKVTQSSRYLVKRTGEKVFLECVQDMDHENMFWYRQDPGLGLRLIYFSYDVKMKEKGDIPEGYSVSREKKERFSLILESASTNQTSMYLCASAQTGANYEQYFGPGTRLTVT.

The sample holds a few counts of this clonotype. The chain joins TRBV7-9 to TRBJ2-7, with TRBD1 matching 10 bases. The CDR3 length is 16 residues. V dropped 6 bases and J dropped 2; count of bases not matched to a gene: 10. Germline CDR1 reads SEHNR; CDR2 reads FQNEAQ (reference sequence). This chain's CDR3 is CASRIGAGTGAYEQYF. Written as DNA, the CDR3 is TGTGCCAGCAGAATAGGGGCGGGGACAGGGGCCTACGAGCAGTACTTC.

This clonotype was recorded at least ten times. The CDR3 loop is CASSVGLAGRIGKNIQYF. CDR3 bases: TGTGCCAGCAGCGTGGGACTAGCGGGGAGGATAGGGAAAAACATTCAGTACTTC. V usage is TRBV7-2 and J usage is TRBJ2-4; 13 bases fit TRBD2. Germline CDR1 reads SGHTA; CDR2 reads FQGNSA. This CDR3 has 18 residues. Trimming took 5 bases from V and 4 from J; bases not matched to a gene: 11.

At least ten counts were recorded for this clonotype. The V gene is TRBV5-8, the J gene TRBJ1-2; tentatively, D is TRBD1 (6 bases). The V gene lost 6 bases and the J gene lost 4 bases, with 19 bases spanning the gap. The CDR3 consists of 15 residues. Germline V lookup: CDR1 SGHTS, CDR2 YDEGEE. CDR3 amino acids: CASIDRRGGGYGYTF. CDR3 coding DNA: TGTGCCAGCATCGACAGGAGGGGAGGCGGCTATGGCTACACCTTC. Variable domain in full (rest from reference TRBV5-8 and TRBJ1-2): EAGVTQSPTHLIKTRGQQATLRCSPISGHTSVYWYQQALGLGLQFLLWYDEGEERNRGNFPPRFSGRQFPNYSSELNVNALELEDSALYLCASIDRRGGGYGYTFGSGTRLTVV.

There are a few counts of this clonotype. The V call is TRBV10-2, the J call TRBJ2-1; tentative D call: TRBD2 (6 bases). Deletions cut 7 bases from V and 6 bases from J, with 13 bases between. The CDR3 contains 13 residues. Germline CDR1 is WSHSY and CDR2 is SAAADI. CDR3 protein: CASKWRVGNEQFF. In DNA, the CDR3 is TGCGCCAGCAAGTGGAGGGTTGGCAATGAGCAGTTCTTC.

This clonotype was picked up many times. The J gene is TRBJ2-1, the V gene TRBV20-1; D tentatively fits TRBD1 or TRBD2 (5 bases each). Trimming took off 1 base at V and 4 bases at J, with 14 bases between the two ends. CDR3 length: 15 residues. CDR1 is DFQATT, CDR2 SNEGSKA, per germline (reference sequence). CDR3 nucleotides: TGCAGTGCTAGAGCAGGGTTCGGGGCTTACAATGAGCAGTTCTTC. Its translation: CSARAGFGAYNEQFF.

This clonotype was picked up many times. CDR3 loop: CASSRLAGETQYF. The CDR3 coding sequence is TGTGCCAGCAGCCGACTAGCGGGGGAGACCCAGTACTTC. The J gene is TRBJ2-5, the V gene TRBV3-1; 11 bases agree with TRBD2. CDR3 length: 13 amino acids. Germline CDR1 and CDR2: LGHDT and YNNKEL (reference sequence). Germline trimming cut 4 bases from V and 5 bases from J; bases unmatched to any gene: 0.

This clonotype was seen a few times. The chain links TRBV3-1 to TRBJ1-2; tentatively, D is TRBD1 (5 bases). This CDR3 region has 12 residues. Looked up from germline, CDR1 is LGHDT and CDR2 is YNNKEL (reference sequence). Trimming left V 1 base short and J 9 bases short, with 9 bases between. In nucleotides, the CDR3 is TGTGCCAGCAGCCAAGCTACAGGAAGCTACACCTTC. It codes for CASSQATGSYTF.

A few counts support this clonotype. The chain combines TRBV5-1 with TRBJ1-3; D is unresolved. The V end was cut by 3 bases, the J end by 4 bases, with 20 bases between. CDR3 length: 17 amino acids. Germline V gene data show CDR1 as SGHRS and CDR2 as YFSETQ. The CDR3 reads CASSSEPMTWKGNTIYF. The CDR3 coding sequence is TGCGCCAGCAGCTCGGAACCAATGACTTGGAAAGGAAACACCATATATTTT.

This clonotype was observed many times. This sequence joins TRBV15 and TRBJ1-1; D unclear. The CDR3 is 14 residues long. CDR1 and CDR2 (germline): LNHNV, YYDKDF (reference sequence). V was clipped by 0 bases and J by 7 bases, with 12 bases between them. The CDR3 coding sequence is TGTGCCACCAGCAGAGATCAACAGATGTATGAAGCTTTCTTT. Residues: CATSRDQQMYEAFF. Full variable domain (remainder filled in from reference TRBV15 and TRBJ1-1): DAMVIQNPRYQVTQFGKPVTLSCSQTLNHNVMYWYQQKSSQAPKLLFHYYDKDFNNEADTPDNFQSRRPNTSFCFLDIRSPGLGDTAMYLCATSRDQQMYEAFFGQGTRLTVV.